The clone carrying this TCR beta chain was seen a few times. V was cut by 4 bases and J by 7 bases, with 11 bases left in between. The CDR3 is 12 residues long. Germline V gives CDR1 SGHDT, CDR2 YYEEEE. These data come from a study of T-cell memory formation after mild COVID-19. TCRdb ran MiXCR on the 5' RACE reads and lists one entry per CDR3 protein. Among 45,000 to 55,000 distinct CDR3 sequences listed, over 8.5% were seen once. This TCR came from an adult woman who had mild COVID-19 (a few samples of this study predate the infection). Cell type and time point are not known. This sequence joins TRBV5-6 and TRBJ1-1; possibly TRBD1 for D (6 bases). Sequencing was performed on PBMCs or a T cell subset sorted from them (not recorded which). CDR3 DNA: TGTGCCAGCAGCCTGGACAGATATGAAGCTTTCTTT. Protein: CASSLDRYEAFF. Full variable domain (remainder filled in from reference TRBV5-6 and TRBJ1-1): DAGVTQSPTHLIKTRGQQVTLRCSPKSGHDTVSWYQQALGQGPQFIFQYYEEEERQRGNFPDRFSGHQFPNYSSELNVNALLLGDSALYLCASSLDRYEAFFGQGTRLTVV.